This TCR beta chain stems from a study of cytomegalovirus exposure and HLA in healthy donors. Overall study results and limits: Fewer than 200 TCR beta chains were listed as cytomegalovirus-associated. The TCR clusters that emerged in the first cohort tended, a later analysis found, to co-occur in the approximately 120 validation repertoires. In vitro, a few CMV-associated chains proved specific for CMV antigens.

In regard to this clone: Antigen: not known.

Assay used: immunoSEQ multiplex PCR; TCRdb lists only in-frame clones, some missing. The sample lists under 130,000 clones, more than 85% occurring once. CDR1 MGHRA and CDR2 YSYEKL come from the germline V gene. The CDR3 is 17 residues long. The junction had 12 bases not matched to a gene; V was cut back by 0 bases and J by 5 bases. Sequenced sample: PBMCs. This TCR was sampled from a woman aged 18-29 years in good health and CMV-seropositive. The chain links TRBV4-1 to TRBJ2-7; 8 positions agree with TRBD2. The chain's CDR3 is CASSQDIRAGVTHEQYF. The CDR3 DNA reads TGCGCCAGCAGCCAAGATATTCGAGCGGGAGTTACCCACGAGCAGTACTTC.